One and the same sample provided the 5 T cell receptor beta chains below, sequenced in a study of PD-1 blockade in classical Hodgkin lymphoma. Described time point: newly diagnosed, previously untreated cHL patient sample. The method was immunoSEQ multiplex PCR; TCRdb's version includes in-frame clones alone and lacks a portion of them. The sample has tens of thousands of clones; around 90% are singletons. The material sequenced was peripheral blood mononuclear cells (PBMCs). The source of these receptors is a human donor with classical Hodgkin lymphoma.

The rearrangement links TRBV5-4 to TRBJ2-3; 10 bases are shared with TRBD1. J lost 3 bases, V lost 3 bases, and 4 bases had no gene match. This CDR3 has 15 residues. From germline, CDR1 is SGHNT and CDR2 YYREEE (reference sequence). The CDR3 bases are TGTGCCAGCAGCTCGGGGGGACAGGGGACAGATACGCAGTATTTT. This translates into CASSSGGQGTDTQYF.

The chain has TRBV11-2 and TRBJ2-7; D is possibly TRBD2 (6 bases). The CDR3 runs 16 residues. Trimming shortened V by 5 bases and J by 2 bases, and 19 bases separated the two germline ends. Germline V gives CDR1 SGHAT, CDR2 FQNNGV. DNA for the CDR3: TGTGCCAGCAGCACGGAAGGAGGGCAAAACGCCTACGAGCAGTACTTC. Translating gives CASSTEGGQNAYEQYF.

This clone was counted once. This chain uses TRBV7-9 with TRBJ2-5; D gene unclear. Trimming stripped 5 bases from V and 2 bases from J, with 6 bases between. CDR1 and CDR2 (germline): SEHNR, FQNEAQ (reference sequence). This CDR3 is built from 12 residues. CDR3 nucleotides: TGTGCCAGCAGCCGCATACAAGAGACCCAGTACTTC. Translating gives CASSRIQETQYF.

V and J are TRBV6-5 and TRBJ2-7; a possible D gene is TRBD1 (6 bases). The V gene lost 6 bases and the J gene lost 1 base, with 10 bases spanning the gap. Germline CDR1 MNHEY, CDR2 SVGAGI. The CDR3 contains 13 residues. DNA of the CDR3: TGTGCCAGCAGGGTTACAGGGTCCTACGAGCAGTACTTC. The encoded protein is CASRVTGSYEQYF.

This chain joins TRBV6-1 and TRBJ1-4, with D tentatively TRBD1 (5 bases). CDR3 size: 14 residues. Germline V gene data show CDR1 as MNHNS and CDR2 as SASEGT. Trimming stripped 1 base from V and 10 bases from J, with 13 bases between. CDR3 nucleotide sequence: TGTGCCAGCAGTGAAGGGGGGGGGACCCTAAAACTGTTTTTT. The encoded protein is CASSEGGGTLKLFF.